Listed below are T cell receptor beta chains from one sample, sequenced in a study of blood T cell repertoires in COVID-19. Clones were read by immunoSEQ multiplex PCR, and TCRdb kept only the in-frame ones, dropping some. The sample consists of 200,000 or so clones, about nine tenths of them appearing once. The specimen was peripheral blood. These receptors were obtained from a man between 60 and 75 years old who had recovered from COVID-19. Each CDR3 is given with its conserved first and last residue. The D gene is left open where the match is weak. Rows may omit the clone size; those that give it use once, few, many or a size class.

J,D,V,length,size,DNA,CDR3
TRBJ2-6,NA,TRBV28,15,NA,TGTGCCAGCAGTTTAATCAGTCCTGGGGCCAACGTCCTGACTTTC,CASSLISPGANVLTF
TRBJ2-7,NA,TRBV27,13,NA,TGTGCCAGCAGTTTGAAGGGGGCCTACGAGCAGTACTTC,CASSLKGAYEQYF
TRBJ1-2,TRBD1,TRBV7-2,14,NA,TGTGCCAGCAGCCTTGGGACAGGGGCCTATGGCTACACCTTC,CASSLGTGAYGYTF
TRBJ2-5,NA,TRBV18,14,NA,TGTGCCAGCGTCACAGGAGGGGGCTTCGAGACCCAGTACTTC,CASVTGGGFETQYF
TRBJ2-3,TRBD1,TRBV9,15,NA,TGTGCCAGCAGCGTAGAGGGGGCAAGAACAGATACGCAGTATTTT,CASSVEGARTDTQYF
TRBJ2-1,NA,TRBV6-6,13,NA,TGTGCCAGCAGTTACGACTCGGGGAATGAGCAGTTCTTC,CASSYDSGNEQFF
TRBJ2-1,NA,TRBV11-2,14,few,TGTGCCAGCAGCTTACCGAGCTCCTACAATGAGCAGTTCTTC,CASSLPSSYNEQFF
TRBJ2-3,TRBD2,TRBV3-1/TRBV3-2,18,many,TGTGCCAGCAGCCAAGAATTTATAGCGGGGGGGCTTAGAGATACGCAGTATTTT,CASSQEFIAGGLRDTQYF
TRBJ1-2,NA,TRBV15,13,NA,TGTGCCACCAGCAGAGGTCAGGGCTATGGCTACACCTTC,CATSRGQGYGYTF
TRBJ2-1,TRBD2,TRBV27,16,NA,TGTGCCAGCAGTTGGGAAGCGGGAGGGTATTACAATGAGCAGTTCTTC,CASSWEAGGYYNEQFF
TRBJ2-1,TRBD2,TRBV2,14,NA,TGTGCCAGCTTGGGGACTAGCGGGAGCTATGAGCAGTTCTTC,CASLGTSGSYEQFF
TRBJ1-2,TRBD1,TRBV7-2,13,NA,TGTGCCAGCACGACAGGGGGCGTAGGTGGCTACACCTTC,CASTTGGVGGYTF
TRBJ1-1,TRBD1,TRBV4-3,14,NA,TGCGCCAGCAGCCAAGAGACAGGGTTCGCTGAAGCTTTCTTT,CASSQETGFAEAFF
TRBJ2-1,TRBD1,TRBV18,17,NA,TGTGCCAGCTCCCATGACCCTCCTACAGGGGGCTTCAATGAGCAGTTCTTC,CASSHDPPTGGFNEQFF
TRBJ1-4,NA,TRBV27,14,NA,TGTGCCAGCAGGGGGGGAGTCAATAATGAAAAACTGTTTTTT,CASRGGVNNEKLFF
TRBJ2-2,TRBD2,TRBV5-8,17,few,TGTGCCAGCAGCTTTGGACTAGCTCTGGCGAACACCGGGGAGCTGTTTTTT,CASSFGLALANTGELFF